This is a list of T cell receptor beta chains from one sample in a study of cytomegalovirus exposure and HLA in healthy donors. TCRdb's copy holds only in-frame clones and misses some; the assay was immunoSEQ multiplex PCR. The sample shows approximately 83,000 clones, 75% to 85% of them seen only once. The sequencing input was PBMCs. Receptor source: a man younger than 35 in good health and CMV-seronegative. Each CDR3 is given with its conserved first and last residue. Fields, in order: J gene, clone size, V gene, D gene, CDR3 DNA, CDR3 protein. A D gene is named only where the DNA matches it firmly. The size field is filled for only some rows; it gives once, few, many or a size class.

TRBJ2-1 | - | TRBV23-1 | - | TGCGCCAGCAGTCAAAACAGAGAAATACCATCCTACAATGAGCAGTTCTTC | CASSQNREIPSYNEQFF
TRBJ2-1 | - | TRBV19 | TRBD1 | TGTGCCAGTAGTCTCGGACAGGGTGGTAATGAGCAGTTCTTC | CASSLGQGGNEQFF
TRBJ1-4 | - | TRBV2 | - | TGTGCCGGCATTCAAGGGCTCACGGGGGAAAAACTGTTTTTT | CAGIQGLTGEKLFF
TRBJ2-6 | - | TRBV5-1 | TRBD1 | TGCGCCAGCAGCTTACAGGGGGAAAACGTCCTGACTTTC | CASSLQGENVLTF
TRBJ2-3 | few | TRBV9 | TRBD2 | TGTGCCAGCAGCGTAGGAGTTAGCGGGGGCCTCACAGATACGCAGTATTTT | CASSVGVSGGLTDTQYF
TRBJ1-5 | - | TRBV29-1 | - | TGCAGCGTTGCAGAAGCCCTCAATCAGCCCCAGCATTTT | CSVAEALNQPQHF
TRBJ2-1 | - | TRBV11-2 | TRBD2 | TGTGCCAGCAGCTTAGTAGCGGGGGTGAACAATGAGCAGTTCTTC | CASSLVAGVNNEQFF
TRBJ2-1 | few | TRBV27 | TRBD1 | TGTGCCAGCAGCTCGACAGGGGGGTACAATGAGCAGTTCTTC | CASSSTGGYNEQFF
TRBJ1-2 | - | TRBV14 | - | TGTGCCAGCAGCCAAGACGACAGGAGGGGCTACACCTTC | CASSQDDRRGYTF
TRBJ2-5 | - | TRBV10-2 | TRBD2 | TGCGCCAGCAGTGACACTAGCGGGGTTCAGACCCAGTACTTC | CASSDTSGVQTQYF
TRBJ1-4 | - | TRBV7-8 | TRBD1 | TGTGCCAGCAGCCTACTGGGGGGACAGAGTAATGAAAAACTGTTTTTT | CASSLLGGQSNEKLFF
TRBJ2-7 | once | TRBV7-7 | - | TGTGCCAGCAGCTTAGGTCCAGGGTCAAACGAGCAGTACTTC | CASSLGPGSNEQYF
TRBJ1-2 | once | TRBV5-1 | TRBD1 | TGCGCCAGCAGCACAGGACAGGGGCGATCTAACTATGGCTACACCTTC | CASSTGQGRSNYGYTF
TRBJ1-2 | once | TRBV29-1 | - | TGCAGCGTTCAATCCCCGCCTGGCAGGGAGGTGGGCTACACCTTC | CSVQSPPGREVGYTF
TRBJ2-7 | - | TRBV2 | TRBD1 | TGTGCCAGCAGCGAATCGACAGGGGGTTACGAGCAGTACTTC | CASSESTGGYEQYF
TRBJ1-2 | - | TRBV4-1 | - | TGCGCCAGCAGCACCTCACAGACAGAAAACTATGGCTACACCTTC | CASSTSQTENYGYTF
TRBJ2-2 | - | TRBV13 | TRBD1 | TGTGCCAGCAGCCCCCCGGGACAGGGGAACACCGGGGAGCTGTTTTTT | CASSPPGQGNTGELFF
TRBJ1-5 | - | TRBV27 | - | TGTGCCAGCAGTCTTATATTCAGGGGAGGCAATCAGCCCCAGCATTTT | CASSLIFRGGNQPQHF
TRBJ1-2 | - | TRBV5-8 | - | TGTGCCAGCAGCTTGGAGGAAGGACTCTATGGCTACACCTTC | CASSLEEGLYGYTF
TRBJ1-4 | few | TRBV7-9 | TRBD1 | TGTGCCAGCAGCTTAGGACAGGGTAATGAAAAACTGTTTTTT | CASSLGQGNEKLFF
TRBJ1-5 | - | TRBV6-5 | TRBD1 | TGTGCCAGCAGCACCGACAGGGAGGTTCAGCCCCAGCATTTT | CASSTDREVQPQHF
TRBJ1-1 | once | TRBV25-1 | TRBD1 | TGTGCCAGCGGACAGGGTATGGGAGCTGAAGCTTTCTTT | CASGQGMGAEAFF
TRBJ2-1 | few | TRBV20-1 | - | TGCAGTGCCCTTCGCAGTAATGAGCAGTTCTTC | CSALRSNEQFF
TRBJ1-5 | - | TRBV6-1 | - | TGTGCCAGCAGTGAATTTGGGGCAGGGTATAGCAATCAGCCCCAGCATTTT | CASSEFGAGYSNQPQHF
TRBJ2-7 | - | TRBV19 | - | TGTGCCAGTAGTTCGGAGTCAGGGGTCTCCTACGAGCAGTACTTC | CASSSESGVSYEQYF
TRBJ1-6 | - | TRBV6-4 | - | TGTGCCAGCAGTGACTCACGGGATTCACCCCTCCACTTT | CASSDSRDSPLHF
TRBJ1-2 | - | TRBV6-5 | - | TGTGCCAGCAGCCCCCCGGCCAGGGGCCATGGCTACACCTTC | CASSPPARGHGYTF
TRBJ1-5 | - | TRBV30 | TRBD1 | TGTGCCTGGAATTTACAGGGGGCGGATCAGCCCCAGCATTTT | CAWNLQGADQPQHF
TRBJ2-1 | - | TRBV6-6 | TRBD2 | TGTGCCAGCAGTTACCTGGGACTAGCGGGTAATGAGCAGTTCTTC | CASSYLGLAGNEQFF
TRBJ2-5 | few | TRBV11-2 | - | TGTGCCAGCAGCTTCCCGGGTTCTGCGGAGGAGACCCAGTACTTC | CASSFPGSAEETQYF
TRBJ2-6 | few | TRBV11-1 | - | TGTGCCAGCAGCCCTACCGGGGCCAACGTCCTGACTTTC | CASSPTGANVLTF
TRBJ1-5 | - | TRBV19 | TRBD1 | TGTGCCAGTAGCTTGACAGGGGGCAATCAGCCCCAGCATTTT | CASSLTGGNQPQHF
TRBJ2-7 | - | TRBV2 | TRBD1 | TGTGCCAGCAGATCCGGGACAGGGACCTACGAGCAGTACTTC | CASRSGTGTYEQYF
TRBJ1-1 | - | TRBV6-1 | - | TGTGCCAGCAGTCAGATGACAGGTGCCAACACTGAAGCTTTCTTT | CASSQMTGANTEAFF
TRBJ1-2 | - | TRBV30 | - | TGTGCCTGGAGTGAACTGTCGACCCTGGAGTATGGCTACACCTTC | CAWSELSTLEYGYTF
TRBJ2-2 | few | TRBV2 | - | TGTGCCAGCATAATTCAGGCGCGCACCGGGGAGCTGTTTTTT | CASIIQARTGELFF
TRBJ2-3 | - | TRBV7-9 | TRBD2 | TGTGCCAGCAGCTCGCTCGGGGCTAGCGGGGGCACAGATACGCAGTATTTT | CASSSLGASGGTDTQYF
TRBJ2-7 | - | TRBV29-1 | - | TGCAGCGTTGCTCGGGTCGCCTACGAGCAGTACTTC | CSVARVAYEQYF
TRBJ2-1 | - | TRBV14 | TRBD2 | TGTGCCAGCAGCCAGACTAGCGGGGGGAGAGGGGAGCAGTTCTTC | CASSQTSGGRGEQFF
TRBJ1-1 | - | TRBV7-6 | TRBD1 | TGTGCCAGCAGCAAAGGACAGGGGGCAGTAGGCACTGAAGCTTTCTTT | CASSKGQGAVGTEAFF
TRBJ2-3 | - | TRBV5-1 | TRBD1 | TGCGCCAGCAGCCAGGGACAGGGTAGAGATACGCAGTATTTT | CASSQGQGRDTQYF
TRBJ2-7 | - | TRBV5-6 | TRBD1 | TGTGCCAGCAGCCGAAGGACAGGGGGTTCCTACGAGCAGTACTTC | CASSRRTGGSYEQYF
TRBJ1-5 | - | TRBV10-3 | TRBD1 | TGTGCCATCAGTCCAGACAGGGTGGAAATTCAGCCCCAGCATTTT | CAISPDRVEIQPQHF
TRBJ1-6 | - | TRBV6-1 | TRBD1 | TGTGCCAGCAGCAACCCCTCTGGGACAGCTCCCCTCCACTTT | CASSNPSGTAPLHF
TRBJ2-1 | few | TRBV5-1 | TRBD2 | TGCGCCAGCAGCTTGCGCGGACTAGCGGAGCAAGGGAACAATGAGCAGTTCTTC | CASSLRGLAEQGNNEQFF
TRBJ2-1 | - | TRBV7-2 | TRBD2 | TGTGCCAGCAGCTTAGAGGGGCGGGGGGGCCTCCATGAGCAGTTCTTC | CASSLEGRGGLHEQFF
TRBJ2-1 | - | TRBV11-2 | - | TGTGCCAGCAGCTTAGATCAGGTAGGAGAGCAGTTCTTC | CASSLDQVGEQFF
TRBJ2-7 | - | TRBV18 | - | TGTGCCAGCTCACCACCGGGACTGGGTTCAGACGAGCAGTACTTC | CASSPPGLGSDEQYF